The clone carrying this TCR beta chain occurred many times. Its target is unknown. Thyroid ultrasound and orbital computed tomography, with clinical symptoms and serum thyroxine and TRAb, informed diagnoses. Researchers took RNA transcripts and amplified the TCR beta CDR3 regions from them. First-round RT-PCR with HTBI primers amplified the TCR CDR3 region. TCRdb reprocessed the multiplex PCR reads via MiXCR and lists one record per CDR3 protein. Of a few hundred thousand distinct CDR3 sequences in the sample, more than 15% are singletons; the top ten hold 13% to 15%. These data come from a study of T cells in Graves' hyperthyroidism and ophthalmopathy. Study summary: Upon initial diagnosis and before any treatment, peripheral blood was collected.

Study conclusions and caveats: Patients with ophthalmopathy were separated from those with stable hyperthyroidism by a 13 V-J model.

Looked up from germline, CDR1 is SGHVS and CDR2 is FQNEAQ. The CDR3 extends over 16 amino acids. Trimming stripped 3 bases from V and 1 base from J, with 15 bases between. V gene TRBV7-8 combines with J gene TRBJ1-1; a weak D match, TRBD1 (5 bases). The clonotype was recovered from a woman younger than 30 with Graves' hyperthyroidism. The sample taken for sequencing was blood. The CDR3, as DNA: TGTGCCAGCAGCTTTTTTAAAGGGGCCGGGAACACTGAAGCTTTCTTT. This gives the protein CASSFFKGAGNTEAFF.